The sequence of this TCR beta chain was determined in a study of lymphopenia after photon versus proton radiotherapy (dated by TCRdb to the late 2010s). As for the study more broadly: Photon and proton radiation therapy were compared by the study for their immunological effects in patients with gastrointestinal tumors who developed high-grade lymphopenia. The cohort comprised under 25 patients with gastrointestinal tumors who received either photon or proton therapy and then developed lymphopenia. The goal of the study was to describe how the two radiation modalities differ in their effects on the immune system.

What the authors observed across the whole study: Across the cohort, a larger post-nadir drop in TCR diversity was inversely correlated with overall survival time among patients who died. The survival association was assessed only in patients who died, and the authors presented better survival with proton therapy as a possibility rather than a demonstrated result. Proton-treated patients stayed relatively stable during treatment, while photon-treated patients lost naive T cells and TCR diversity and gained effector/memory populations. After the lymphocyte count nadir, oligoclonal expansion, especially of CD8+ Temra cells, was observed in photon-treated repertoires, and the drop in diversity was driven by this expansion.

The library relied on the immunoSEQ multiplex PCR assay. T cell repertoires were profiled by deep sequencing of rearranged TCR beta loci, alongside multiparametric flow cytometry. TCRdb re-hosts the immuneACCESS table, in-frame sequences only. Its copies lack some clones; in the studies checked, an unresolved V gene accounts for under half of them, and the cause for the rest is not known. This sample lists some 30,000 clones; approximately 90% were detected once. The ten largest clonotypes hold about 50% of the sample. Concerning this clone itself: No antigen is known for it. No per-base quality is available; no much larger clone lies one base away.

This specimen was peripheral blood, taken from a patient treated with proton-based radiotherapy. The receptor comes from a woman aged 55-69 years with cholangiocarcinoma. Some clones in this sample may be carry-over from other donors' samples.

The CDR3: CASSIRELGDTQYF. DNA sequence: TGTGCCAGTAGTATCCGGGAGCTGGGAGATACGCAGTATTTT. The chain is assembled from TRBV19 and TRBJ2-3; the D gene is perhaps TRBD2, on 6 matching bases. V is pared back by 3 bases and J by 5 bases, with 12 bases lying between the germline termini. CDR1 and CDR2 (LNHDA, SQIVND) derive from the germline V gene (reference sequence). The CDR3 has 14 amino acids, counting the end cysteine and phenylalanine. The retained sequence is limited to the CDR3, 42 bases, with the frame set at the first base.